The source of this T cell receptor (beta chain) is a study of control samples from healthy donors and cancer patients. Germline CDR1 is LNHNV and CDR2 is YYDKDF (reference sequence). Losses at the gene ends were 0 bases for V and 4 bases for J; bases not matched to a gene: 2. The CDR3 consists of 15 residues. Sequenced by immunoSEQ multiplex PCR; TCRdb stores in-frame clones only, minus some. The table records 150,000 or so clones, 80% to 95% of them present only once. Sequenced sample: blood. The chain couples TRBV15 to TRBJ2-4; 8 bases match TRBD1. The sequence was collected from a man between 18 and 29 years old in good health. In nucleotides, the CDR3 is TGTGCCACCAGCAGAGATTGGGACAGGAAAAACATTCAGTACTTC. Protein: CATSRDWDRKNIQYF. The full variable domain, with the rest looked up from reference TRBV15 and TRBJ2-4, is DAMVIQNPRYQVTQFGKPVTLSCSQTLNHNVMYWYQQKSSQAPKLLFHYYDKDFNNEADTPDNFQSRRPNTSFCFLDIRSPGLGDTAMYLCATSRDWDRKNIQYFGAGTRLSVL.